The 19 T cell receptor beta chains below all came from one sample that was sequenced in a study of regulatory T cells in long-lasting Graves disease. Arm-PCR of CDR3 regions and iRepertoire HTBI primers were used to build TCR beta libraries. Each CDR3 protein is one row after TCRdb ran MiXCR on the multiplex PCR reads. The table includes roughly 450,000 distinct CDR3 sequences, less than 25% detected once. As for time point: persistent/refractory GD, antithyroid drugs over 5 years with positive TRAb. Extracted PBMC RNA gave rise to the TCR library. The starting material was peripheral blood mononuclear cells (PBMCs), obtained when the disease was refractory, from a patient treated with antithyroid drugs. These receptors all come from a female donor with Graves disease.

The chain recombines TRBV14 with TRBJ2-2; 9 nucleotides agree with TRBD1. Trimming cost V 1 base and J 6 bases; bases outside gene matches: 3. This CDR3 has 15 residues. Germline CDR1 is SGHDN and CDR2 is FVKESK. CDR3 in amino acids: CASSQGDRVSGELFF. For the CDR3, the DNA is TGTGCCAGCAGCCAAGGGGACAGGGTTTCCGGGGAGCTGTTTTTT.

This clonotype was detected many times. As DNA, the CDR3 is TGCAGCGTTGAGGCGTATACGGGACAGTTAAACTATGGCTACACCTTC. Its translation is CSVEAYTGQLNYGYTF. The chain couples TRBV29-1 to TRBJ1-2, with 7 bases fitting TRBD1. The germline V gene encodes CDR1 SQVTM and CDR2 ANQGSEA. The CDR3 totals 16 residues. Trimming took 3 bases from V and 2 from J; bases not matched to a gene: 12.

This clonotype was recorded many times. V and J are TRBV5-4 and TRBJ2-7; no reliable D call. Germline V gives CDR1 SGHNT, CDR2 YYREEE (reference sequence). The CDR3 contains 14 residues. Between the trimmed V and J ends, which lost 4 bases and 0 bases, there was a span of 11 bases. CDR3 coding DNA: TGTGCCAGCAGCAACCCTAGTAGCTCCTACGAGCAGTACTTC. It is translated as CASSNPSSSYEQYF.

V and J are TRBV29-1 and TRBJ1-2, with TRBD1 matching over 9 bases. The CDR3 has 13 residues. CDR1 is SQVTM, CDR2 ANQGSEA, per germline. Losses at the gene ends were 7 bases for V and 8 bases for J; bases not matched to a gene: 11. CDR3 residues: CSGQDRGGDGYTF. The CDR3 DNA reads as TGCAGCGGACAGGACAGGGGTGGTGACGGCTACACCTTC.

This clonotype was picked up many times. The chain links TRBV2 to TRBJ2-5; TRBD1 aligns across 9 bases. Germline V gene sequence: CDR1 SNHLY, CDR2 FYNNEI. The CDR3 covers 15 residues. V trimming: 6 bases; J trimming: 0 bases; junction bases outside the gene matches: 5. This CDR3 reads CASRAGQGNQETQYF. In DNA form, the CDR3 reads TGTGCCAGCAGAGCCGGACAGGGGAACCAAGAGACCCAGTACTTC. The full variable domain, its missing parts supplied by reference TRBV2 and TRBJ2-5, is EPEVTQTPSHQVTQMGQEVILRCVPISNHLYFYWYRQILGQKVEFLVSFYNNEISEKSEIFDDQFSVERPDGSNFTLKIRSTKLEDSAMYFCASRAGQGNQETQYFGPGTRLLVL.

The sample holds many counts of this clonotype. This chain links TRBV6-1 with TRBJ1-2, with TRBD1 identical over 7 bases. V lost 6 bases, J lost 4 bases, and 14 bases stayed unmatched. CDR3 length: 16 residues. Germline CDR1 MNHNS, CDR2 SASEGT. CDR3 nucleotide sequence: TGTGCCAGCAGCTCGGCTAACAGGGGCTTTGTCTATGGCTACACCTTC. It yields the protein CASSSANRGFVYGYTF.

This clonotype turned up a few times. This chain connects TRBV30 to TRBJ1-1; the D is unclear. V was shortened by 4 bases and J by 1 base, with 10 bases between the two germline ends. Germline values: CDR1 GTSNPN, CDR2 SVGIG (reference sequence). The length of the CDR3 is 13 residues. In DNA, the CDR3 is TGTGCCTGGACACTAGTGGGGAACACTGAAGCTTTCTTT. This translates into CAWTLVGNTEAFF.

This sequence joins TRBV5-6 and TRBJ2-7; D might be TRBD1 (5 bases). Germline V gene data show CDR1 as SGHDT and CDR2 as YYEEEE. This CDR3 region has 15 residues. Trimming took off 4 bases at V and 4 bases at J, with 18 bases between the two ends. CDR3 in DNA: TGTGCCAGCAGCCCAACACAGGAATCCTGGTACGAGCAGTACTTC. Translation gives CASSPTQESWYEQYF.

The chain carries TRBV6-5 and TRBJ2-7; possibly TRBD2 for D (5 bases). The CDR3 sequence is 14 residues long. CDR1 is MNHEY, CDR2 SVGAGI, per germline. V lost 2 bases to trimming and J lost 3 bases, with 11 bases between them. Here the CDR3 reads CASSYAVRGYEQYF. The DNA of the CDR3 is TGTGCCAGCAGTTACGCGGTTCGGGGCTACGAGCAGTACTTC.

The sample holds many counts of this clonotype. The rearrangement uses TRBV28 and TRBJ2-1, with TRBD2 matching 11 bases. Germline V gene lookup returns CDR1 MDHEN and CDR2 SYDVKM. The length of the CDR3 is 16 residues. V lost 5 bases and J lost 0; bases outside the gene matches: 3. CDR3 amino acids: CASSETSGDSYNEQFF. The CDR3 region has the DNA TGTGCCAGCAGTGAGACTAGCGGGGACTCCTACAATGAGCAGTTCTTC.

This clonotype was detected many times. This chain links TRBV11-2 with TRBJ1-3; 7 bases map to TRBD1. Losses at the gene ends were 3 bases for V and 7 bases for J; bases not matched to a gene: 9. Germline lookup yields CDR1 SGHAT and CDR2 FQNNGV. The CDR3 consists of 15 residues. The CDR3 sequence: CASSFLDRRVNTIYF. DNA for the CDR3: TGTGCCAGCAGCTTTCTGGACAGGAGGGTCAACACCATATATTTT.

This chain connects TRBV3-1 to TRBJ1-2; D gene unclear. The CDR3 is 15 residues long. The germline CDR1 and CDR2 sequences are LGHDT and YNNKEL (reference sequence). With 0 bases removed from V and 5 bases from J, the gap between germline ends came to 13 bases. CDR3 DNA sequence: TGTGCCAGCAGCCAAGATTCGACGGATAAATATGGCTACACCTTC. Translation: CASSQDSTDKYGYTF.

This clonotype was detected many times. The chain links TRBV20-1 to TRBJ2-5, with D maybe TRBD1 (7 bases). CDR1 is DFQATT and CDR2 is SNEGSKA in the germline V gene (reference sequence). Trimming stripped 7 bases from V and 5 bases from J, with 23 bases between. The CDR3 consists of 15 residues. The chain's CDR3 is CSGGGEGTGQETQYF. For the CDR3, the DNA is TGCAGTGGAGGGGGCGAGGGGACTGGTCAGGAGACCCAGTACTTC.

For the CDR3, the DNA is TGCGCCAGCTCAGGGTTCGGGGGTAACACTGAAGCTTTCTTT. It is translated as CASSGFGGNTEAFF. The gene calls are TRBV5-1 and TRBJ1-1, with D possibly matching TRBD1 (5 bases). The length of the CDR3 is 14 residues. Per germline, CDR1 SGHRS and CDR2 YFSETQ. The V and J ends lost 7 bases and 2 bases respectively, with 15 bases between them.

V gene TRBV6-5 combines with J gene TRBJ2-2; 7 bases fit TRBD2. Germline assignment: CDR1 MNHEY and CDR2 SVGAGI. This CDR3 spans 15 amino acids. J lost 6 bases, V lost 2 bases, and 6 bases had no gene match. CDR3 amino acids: CASSYGLVLSGELFF. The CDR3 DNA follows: TGTGCCAGCAGTTACGGACTAGTGCTCTCCGGGGAGCTGTTTTTT.

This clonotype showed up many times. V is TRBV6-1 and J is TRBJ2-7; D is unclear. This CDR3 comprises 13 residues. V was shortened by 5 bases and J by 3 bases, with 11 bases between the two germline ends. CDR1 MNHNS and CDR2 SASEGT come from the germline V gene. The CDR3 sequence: CASSPARYYEQYF. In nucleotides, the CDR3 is TGTGCCAGCAGTCCGGCCAGGTACTACGAGCAGTACTTC.

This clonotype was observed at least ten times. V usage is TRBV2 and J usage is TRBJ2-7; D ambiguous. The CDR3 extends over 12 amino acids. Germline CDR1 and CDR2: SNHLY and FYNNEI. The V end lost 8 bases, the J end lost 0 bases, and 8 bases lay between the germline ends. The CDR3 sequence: CASCWSSYEQYF. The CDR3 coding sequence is TGTGCCAGCTGCTGGAGCTCCTACGAGCAGTACTTC.

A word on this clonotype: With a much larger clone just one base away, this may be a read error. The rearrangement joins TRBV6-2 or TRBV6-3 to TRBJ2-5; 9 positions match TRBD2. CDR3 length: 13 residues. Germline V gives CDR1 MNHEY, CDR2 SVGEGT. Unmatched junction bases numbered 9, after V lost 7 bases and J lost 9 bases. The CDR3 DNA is TGTGCCAGCAAAAATAGCGGGAGTGAGGCCCAGTACTTC. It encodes CASKNSGSEAQYF.

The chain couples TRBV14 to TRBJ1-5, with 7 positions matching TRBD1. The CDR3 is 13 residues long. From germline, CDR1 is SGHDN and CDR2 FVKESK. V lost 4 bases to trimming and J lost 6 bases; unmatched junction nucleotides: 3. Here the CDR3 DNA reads TGTGCCAGCAGCCTATACAGGGGTCAGCCCCAGCATTTT. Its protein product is CASSLYRGQPQHF.